This is a list of T cell receptor beta chains from one sample in a study of CD8 T cells in ankylosing spondylitis. Each CDR3 protein is one row after TCRdb ran MiXCR on the 5' RACE reads. The sample includes 150,000 to 200,000 distinct CDR3 sequences, 15% to 20% seen only once; the top ten take approximately 8%. What was sequenced was blood, either unsorted or a sorted T cell fraction (not recorded which). These receptors were obtained from a male donor with ankylosing spondylitis or in good health (not recorded which). Each CDR3 is given with its conserved first and last residue. The order of the fields is V gene, J gene, CDR3 protein.

>TRBV20-1|TRBJ2-1
CSALAGVSYNEQFF
>TRBV5-1|TRBJ2-3
CASRIISGSTDTQYF
>TRBV5-1|TRBJ1-2
CASSLDPPRGLRGYTF
>TRBV6-2/TRBV6-3|TRBJ2-2
CASRSDRDTGELFF
>TRBV9|TRBJ1-4
CASSPTVARNEKLFF
>TRBV20-1|TRBJ1-5
CSARDRSRGTLSNQPQHF
>TRBV5-4|TRBJ2-1
CASSLPRTGSYNEQFF
>TRBV29-1|TRBJ2-7
CSVEARPYEQYF
>TRBV29-1|TRBJ2-2
CSYGLNTGELFF
>TRBV7-8|TRBJ2-3
CASSPAGEATDTQYF
>TRBV21-1|TRBJ2-3
CASSSGDLTDTQYF
>TRBV20-1|TRBJ2-3
CSASHVLTDTQYF
>TRBV2|TRBJ1-5
CASSGEGNQPQHF
>TRBV5-1|TRBJ1-1
CASSEQGIGTEAFF
>TRBV11-3|TRBJ2-1
CASSLGGGVYNEQFF
>TRBV3-1|TRBJ2-1
CASSLSGTYNEQFF
>TRBV4-2|TRBJ2-2
CASSQEDGRVTGELFF
>TRBV21-1|TRBJ2-1
CASSNRDNALFF
>TRBV2|TRBJ2-7
CASSERLLGAYEQYF
>TRBV20-1|TRBJ2-1
CSARDVTGSPYNEQFF
>TRBV20-1|TRBJ1-5
CSARDRAGNQSQHF
>TRBV7-8|TRBJ1-3
CASSLANRISSGNTIYF
>TRBV30|TRBJ2-2
CAWSYKNTGELFF
>TRBV10-3|TRBJ1-1
CAISSTGGTEAFF
>TRBV10-3|TRBJ1-1
CAISLDGRETEAFF
>TRBV19|TRBJ2-5
CASSISSPSGSKKTQYF
>TRBV27|TRBJ2-1
CASSWTSGSKIF
>TRBV5-1|TRBJ2-1
CASSAGLAVYNEQFF
>TRBV3-1|TRBJ2-1
CATRAGSSYNEQFF
>TRBV5-1|TRBJ2-1
CASSFGLAGNNEQFF
>TRBV29-1|TRBJ1-1
CSVRQNTEAFF
>TRBV20-1|TRBJ2-5
CSARDLETQYF
>TRBV7-9|TRBJ2-7
CASSSSSGSYEQYF
>TRBV5-1|TRBJ2-2
CASSPTSGANTGELFF
>TRBV28|TRBJ2-5
CASSFYGYAGAQTKETQYF
>TRBV30|TRBJ2-7
CAWSDSGPGYF
>TRBV5-1|TRBJ2-1
CASSLGDFYNEQFF
>TRBV11-3|TRBJ1-1
CASSLGGQLTEAFF
>TRBV29-1|TRBJ2-7
CSVEGSVGNSYEQYF
>TRBV10-2|TRBJ2-7
CASSKTSGRVDEQYF
>TRBV6-4|TRBJ2-7
CASSDSGVEQYF
>TRBV5-1|TRBJ2-1
CASSLNHRTSGYNEQFF
>TRBV5-5|TRBJ2-4
CASSQGTKNIQYF
>TRBV7-9|TRBJ1-3
CASSLAGIVSGNTIYF
>TRBV5-1|TRBJ2-1
CASSSWTSDNEQFF
>TRBV6-1|TRBJ1-5
CASSEREGTVNSNQPQHF